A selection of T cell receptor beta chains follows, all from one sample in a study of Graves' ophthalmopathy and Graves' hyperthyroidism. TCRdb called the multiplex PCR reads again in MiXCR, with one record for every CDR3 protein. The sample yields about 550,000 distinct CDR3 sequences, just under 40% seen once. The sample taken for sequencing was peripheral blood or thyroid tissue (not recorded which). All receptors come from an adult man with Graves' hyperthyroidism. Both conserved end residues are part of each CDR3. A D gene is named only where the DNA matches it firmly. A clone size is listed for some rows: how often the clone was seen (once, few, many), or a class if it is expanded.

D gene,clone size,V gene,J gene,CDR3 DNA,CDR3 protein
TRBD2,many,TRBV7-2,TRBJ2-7,TGTGCCAGCAGCCCCGCGGGGGGGGTCTACGAGCAGTACTTC,CASSPAGGVYEQYF
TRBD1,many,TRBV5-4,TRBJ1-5,TGTGCCAGCAGCTTGCAGGGGACAGATCAGCCCCAGCATTTT,CASSLQGTDQPQHF
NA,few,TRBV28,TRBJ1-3,TGTGCCAGCAGTAGCTCAGGAGAAGACACCATATATTTT,CASSSSGEDTIYF
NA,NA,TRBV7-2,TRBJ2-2,TGTGCCAGCAGCTTCGTCGTTAGGCCGGGCACCGGGGAGCTGTTTTTT,CASSFVVRPGTGELFF
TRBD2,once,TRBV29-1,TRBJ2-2,TGCAGCGTAGGGTTCTTAACTAGCGGGAGAGTGGCGTCCGGGGAGCTGTTTTTT,CSVGFLTSGRVASGELFF
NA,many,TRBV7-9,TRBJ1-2,TGTGCCAGCAGCTTAGCCTCCGTATCCAACTATGGCTACACCTTC,CASSLASVSNYGYTF
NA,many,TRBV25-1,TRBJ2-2,TGTGCCAGCAGTGATTGGGGCAGGACTGGTGGGGAGCTGTTTTTT,CASSDWGRTGGELFF
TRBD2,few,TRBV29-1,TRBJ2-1,TGCAGCGTTGGACTAGCGGGAGTGGGCTCCTACAATGAGCAGTTCTTC,CSVGLAGVGSYNEQFF
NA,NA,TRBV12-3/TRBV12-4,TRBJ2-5,TGTGCCAGCAGTCCCAACCCGACAGCCCAAGAGACCCAGTACTTC,CASSPNPTAQETQYF
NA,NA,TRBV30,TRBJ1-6,TGTGCCTGGAGTGTCCAGGGCAATTCACCCCTCCACTTT,CAWSVQGNSPLHF
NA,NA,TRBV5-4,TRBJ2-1,TGTGCCAGCAGCTTAGCTCAGGCTTACAATGAGCAGTTCTTC,CASSLAQAYNEQFF
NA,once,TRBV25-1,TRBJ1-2,TGTGCCAGCCAAGGTGGCGGGGTGAACTATGGCTACACCTTC,CASQGGGVNYGYTF
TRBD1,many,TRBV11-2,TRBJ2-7,TGTGCCAGCAGCTCGGGACAGCTCCAGCAGTACTTC,CASSSGQLQQYF
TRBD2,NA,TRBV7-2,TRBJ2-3,TGTGCCAGCAGCCACACGACCGGGACTAGCGGTACTAGCACAGATACGCAGTATTTT,CASSHTTGTSGTSTDTQYF
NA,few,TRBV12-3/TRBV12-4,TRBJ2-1,TGTGCCAGCAGCGAGGCTATTGAGCAGTTCTTC,CASSEAIEQFF
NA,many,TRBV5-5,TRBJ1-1,TGTGCCAGCAGCCGGGGAGGAGGGACTGAAGCTTTCTTT,CASSRGGGTEAFF
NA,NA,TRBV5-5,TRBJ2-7,TGTGCCAGCAGCTTGGGGGGCAGCTCCTACGAGCAGTGCTTC,CASSLGGSSYEQCF
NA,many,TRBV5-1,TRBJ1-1,TGCGCCAGCAGCGGAGGACAACCGCTCACTGAAGCTTTCTTT,CASSGGQPLTEAFF
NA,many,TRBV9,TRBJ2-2,TGTGCCAGCAGCGTAGGGAACACCGGGGAGCTGTTTTTT,CASSVGNTGELFF
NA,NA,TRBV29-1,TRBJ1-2,TGCAGCGTTGGGGGGGGGCTGATCTATGGCTACACCTTC,CSVGGGLIYGYTF
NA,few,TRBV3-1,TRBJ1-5,TGTGCCAGCAGCCAAGATGGCGGGAGCAATCAGCCCCAGCATTTT,CASSQDGGSNQPQHF
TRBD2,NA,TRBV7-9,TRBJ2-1,TGTGCCAGCAGTAACGGGGGGGCTAGCCTCAATGAGCAGTTCTTC,CASSNGGASLNEQFF
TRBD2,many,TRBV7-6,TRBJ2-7,TGTGCCAGCAGCTCCGGACTAGCGGGGGAGTCCTACGAGCAGTACTTC,CASSSGLAGESYEQYF
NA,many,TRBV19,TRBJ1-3,TGTGCCAGTAGTATGCATCGCGACTTCTCTGGAAACACCATATATTTT,CASSMHRDFSGNTIYF
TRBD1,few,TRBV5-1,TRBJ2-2,TGCGCCAGCAGCTTGGTCTTGGGGACAGGGTTAACCGGGGAGCTGTTTTTT,CASSLVLGTGLTGELFF
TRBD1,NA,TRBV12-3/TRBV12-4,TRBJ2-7,TGTGCCAGCAGGTTACTGTGGGACAGATCCTACGAGCAGTACTTC,CASRLLWDRSYEQYF
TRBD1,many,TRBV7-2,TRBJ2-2,TGTGCCAGCAGCTTAGTAGGGGGCGGAAACACCGGGGAGCTGTTTTTT,CASSLVGGGNTGELFF
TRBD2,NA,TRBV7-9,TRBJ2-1,TGTGCCAGCAGTTTTAGGACTAGCGGGGCCTACAATGAGCAGTTCTTC,CASSFRTSGAYNEQFF
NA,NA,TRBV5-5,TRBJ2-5,TGTGCCAGCAGCCCAGTGTACAAAGAGACCCAGTACTTC,CASSPVYKETQYF
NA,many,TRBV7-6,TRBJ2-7,TGTGCCAGCAGCTTTCCGGGGGTTGAGCAGTACTTC,CASSFPGVEQYF
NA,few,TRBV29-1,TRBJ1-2,TGCAGCTTAGCGGGGGACTATGGCTACACCTTC,CSLAGDYGYTF
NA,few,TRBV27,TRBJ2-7,TGTGCCAGCAGTCAAACAGGGAACGAGCAGTACTTC,CASSQTGNEQYF
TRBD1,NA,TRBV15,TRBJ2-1,TGTGCCACCAGCAGAGGAGGGACAGACAATGAGCAGTTCTTC,CATSRGGTDNEQFF
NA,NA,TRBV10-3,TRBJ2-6,TGTGCCATCAGTGATGGGGATTCTGGGGCCAACGTCCTGACTTTC,CAISDGDSGANVLTF
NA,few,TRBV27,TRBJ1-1,TGTGCCAGCAGTTACAGGGTTTACACTGAAGCTTTCTTT,CASSYRVYTEAFF
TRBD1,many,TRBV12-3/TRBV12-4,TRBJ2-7,TGTGCCAGCAGTCAAAGGGACAGGGGGACCGAGCAGTACTTC,CASSQRDRGTEQYF
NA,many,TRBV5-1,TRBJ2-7,TGCGCCAGCAGCTTGGGCGGAGGCTTGGAGCAGTACTTC,CASSLGGGLEQYF
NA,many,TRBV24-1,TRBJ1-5,TGTGCCACCAGTGCGGGCAGGCTAGGGAATCAGCCCCAGCATTTT,CATSAGRLGNQPQHF
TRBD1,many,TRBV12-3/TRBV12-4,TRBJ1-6,TGTGCCAGCAGTTTTGGGACAGTCGGCTGGCCCCTCCACTTT,CASSFGTVGWPLHF
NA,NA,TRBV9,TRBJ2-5,TGTGCCAGCAGCGCCCGGTGGGGGGAGACCCAGTACTTC,CASSARWGETQYF
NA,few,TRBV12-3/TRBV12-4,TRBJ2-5,TGTGCCAGCAGTTTATGGCAGGGTGGTAGAGGAGGGGAGACCCAGTACTTC,CASSLWQGGRGGETQYF
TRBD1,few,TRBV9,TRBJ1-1,TGTGCCAGCAGCCGCGGACAGGGTCATCTTAACACTGAAGCTTTCTTT,CASSRGQGHLNTEAFF
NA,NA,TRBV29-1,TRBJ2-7,TGCAGCGCCCGTAGGGTGGGTGAGCAGTACTTC,CSARRVGEQYF
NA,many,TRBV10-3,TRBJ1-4,TGTGCCTCGGGGGCTGGGAATGAAAAACTGTTTTTT,CASGAGNEKLFF
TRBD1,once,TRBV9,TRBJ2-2,TGTGCCAGCAGCTATTGGACAGGAACCACCACCGGGGAGCTGTTTTTT,CASSYWTGTTTGELFF
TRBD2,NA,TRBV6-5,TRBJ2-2,TGTGCCAGCAACCCCAGAGGACTAGCGGGAGGGTGGCACACCGGGGAGCTGTTTTTT,CASNPRGLAGGWHTGELFF
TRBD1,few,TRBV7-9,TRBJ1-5,TGTGCCAGCAGCTTAGGAGTCGGGGACAGACACAATCAGCCCCAGCATTTT,CASSLGVGDRHNQPQHF
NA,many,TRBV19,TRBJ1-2,TGTGCCAGTACCCGGGGCGCCTATGGCTACACCTTC,CASTRGAYGYTF